The 24 T cell receptor beta chains listed next were all sequenced from one sample in a study of cytomegalovirus exposure and HLA in healthy donors. Vbeta (60) and Jbeta (13) primers were used in the PCR. Data came from immunoSEQ multiplex PCR; TCRdb stores just in-frame clones and leaves some out. Of 80,000 or so clones detected, over 70% appear once; the ten largest clones hold 7.2%. The sample was PBMCs. The receptors originated from a middle-aged woman in good health and CMV-seronegative.

The chain is built from TRBV4-1 and TRBJ1-1; perhaps TRBD1 as D (5 bases). The CDR3 has 14 residues. Trimming stripped 1 base from V and 1 base from J, with 7 bases between. Germline CDR1 MGHRA, CDR2 YSYEKL. The CDR3 bases are TGCGCCAGCAGCCAAGTAGGGGCGAACACTGAAGCTTTCTTT. Protein product: CASSQVGANTEAFF.

This chain links TRBV19 with TRBJ2-3; tentative D call: TRBD1 (5 bases). The CDR3 is made up of 15 amino acids. CDR1 LNHDA and CDR2 SQIVND come from the germline V gene (reference sequence). V dropped 10 bases and J dropped 3 bases, with 20 bases sitting between them. This CDR3 reads CATTTTDSLTDTQYF. The CDR3 nucleotides are TGTGCCACAACAACGACCGACAGTCTTACAGATACGCAGTATTTT.

CDR3 sequence reads: CASSALQGTSSGANVLTF. In DNA, the CDR3 is TGTGCCAGCAGCGCCTTACAGGGGACCAGCTCTGGGGCCAACGTCCTGACTTTC. The rearrangement uses TRBV9 and TRBJ2-6, with 7 bases that match TRBD1. Trimming cost V 3 bases and J 0 bases; bases outside gene matches: 9. Germline V gene sequence: CDR1 SGDLS, CDR2 YYNGEE. This CDR3 contains 18 residues.

The chain joins TRBV30 to TRBJ2-5; 8 positions match TRBD2. Germline CDR1 reads GTSNPN; CDR2 reads SVGIG (reference sequence). The length of the CDR3 is 16 residues. The V and J ends lost 5 bases and 7 bases, in that order; junction bases with no gene match: 18. The CDR3 DNA sequence: TGTGCCTGGCTCCGTCCGGGGGGGGGACCAGTGGGGACCCAGTACTTC. This encodes CAWLRPGGGPVGTQYF. The whole variable domain, remainder taken from reference TRBV30 and TRBJ2-5, is SQTIHQWPATLVQPVGSPLSLECTVEGTSNPNLYWYRQAAGRGLQLLFYSVGIGQISSEVPQNLSASRPQDRQFILSSKKLLLSDSGFYLCAWLRPGGGPVGTQYFGPGTRLLVL.

J is TRBJ2-5 and V is TRBV25-1, with 8 bases matching TRBD1. The V gene's germline CDR1 is MGHDK and CDR2 SYGVNS. This CDR3 is 15 amino acids long. The trim removed 6 bases at V and 4 bases at J, leaving 10 bases unmatched. The CDR3 DNA sequence: TGTGCCAGCAGCCCCGACAGGGGAGGAGGAGAGACCCAGTACTTC. It codes for CASSPDRGGGETQYF. The full variable domain, rest sourced from reference TRBV25-1 and TRBJ2-5, is EADIYQTPRYLVIGTGKKITLECSQTMGHDKMYWYQQDPGMELHLIHYSYGVNSTEKGDLSSESTVSRIRTEHFPLTLESARPSHTSQYLCASSPDRGGGETQYFGPGTRLLVL.

This clone was counted a few times. The J gene is TRBJ2-7, the V gene TRBV27; 11 bases map to TRBD1. This CDR3 is 12 amino acids long. In germline, CDR1 is MNHEY, CDR2 SMNVEV (reference sequence). Trimming cost V 8 bases and J 6 bases; bases outside gene matches: 3. The CDR3 here is CASRDRGFEQYF. CDR3 DNA sequence: TGTGCCAGCCGGGACAGGGGGTTCGAGCAGTACTTC.

The chain links TRBV30 to TRBJ2-3; TRBD1 aligns across 12 bases. J gave up 3 bases and V 1 base, and 5 bases lay outside the gene matches. The CDR3 is 16 residues long. CDR1 and CDR2 from the germline V gene are GTSNPN and SVGIG (reference sequence). For the CDR3, the DNA is TGTGCCTGGAGTGCGGGACAGGGGGCGCTTACAGATACGCAGTATTTT. This encodes CAWSAGQGALTDTQYF.

The V call is TRBV2, the J call TRBJ1-1; D uncertain. The ends were cut back, 6 bases at V and 11 bases at J, with 16 bases in the middle. The CDR3 spans 12 residues. Germline V gene sequence: CDR1 SNHLY, CDR2 FYNNEI. This CDR3 reads CASSLDPWEAFF. Here the CDR3 DNA reads TGTGCCAGCAGCTTGGACCCCTGGGAGGCTTTCTTT.

The rearrangement uses TRBV18 and TRBJ2-1; TRBD2 matches 7 bases. The CDR3 has 15 amino acids. CDR1 is KGHSH and CDR2 is LQKENI in the germline V gene. Unmatched junction bases numbered 12, after V lost 4 bases and J lost 9 bases. The CDR3 nucleotides read TGTGCCAGCTCACAAACTGGCGGGAGTGGCGGTGAGCAGTTCTTC. It translates to CASSQTGGSGGEQFF.

This sequence joins TRBV7-2 and TRBJ1-1; D is unclear. V was shortened by 1 base and J by 4 bases, with 10 bases between the two germline ends. The CDR3 is made up of 14 amino acids. Per the germline V gene, CDR1 is SGHTA and CDR2 is FQGNSA. CDR3: CASSLGAPVTEAFF. The CDR3 DNA sequence: TGTGCCAGCAGCTTAGGGGCGCCGGTCACTGAAGCTTTCTTT. The complete variable domain, with remaining parts taken from reference TRBV7-2 and TRBJ1-1, reads GAGVSQSPSNKVTEKGKDVELRCDPISGHTALYWYRQSLGQGLEFLIYFQGNSAPDKSGLPSDRFSAERTGGSVSTLTIQRTQQEDSAVYLCASSLGAPVTEAFFGQGTRLTVV.

V is TRBV6-5 and J is TRBJ2-3, with 10 positions matching TRBD2. CDR3 length equals 15 residues. Germline V CDR1 and CDR2: MNHEY, SVGAGI. Germline trimming cut 2 bases from V and 6 bases from J; bases unmatched to any gene: 5. This CDR3 reads CASSYASGRSDTQYF. The DNA of the CDR3 is TGTGCCAGCAGTTACGCTAGCGGGAGATCTGATACGCAGTATTTT.

This clone occurred once. The gene calls are TRBV5-1 and TRBJ1-1; 8 bases fit TRBD1. With V trimmed by 2 bases and J by 2 bases, 5 bases remained unmatched. Germline lookup yields CDR1 SGHRS and CDR2 YFSETQ. The length of the CDR3 is 15 residues. CDR3 loop: CASSLRQGPNTEAFF. The CDR3 DNA sequence: TGCGCCAGCAGCTTAAGACAGGGGCCCAACACTGAAGCTTTCTTT.

The rearrangement joins TRBV27 to TRBJ2-1; TRBD2 agrees at 13 bases. There are 15 residues in the CDR3. V lost 6 bases and J lost 8; bases outside the gene matches: 7. Germline V gene lookup returns CDR1 MNHEY and CDR2 SMNVEV (reference sequence). CDR3 in amino acids: CASRTLAGGPDEQFF. The DNA for the CDR3 is TGTGCCAGCAGGACACTAGCGGGAGGGCCTGATGAGCAGTTCTTC.

This chain connects TRBV18 to TRBJ1-2; D is ambiguous. Germline V lookup: CDR1 KGHSH, CDR2 LQKENI. CDR3 length: 13 residues. The V end was cut by 2 bases, the J end by 5 bases, with 9 bases between. The CDR3 reads CASSPGQQYGYTF. The CDR3, as DNA: TGTGCCAGCTCACCAGGGCAACAGTATGGCTACACCTTC.

The chain uses TRBV4-3 and TRBJ2-1; 9 bases fit TRBD2. The CDR3 extends over 16 amino acids. Looked up from germline, CDR1 is LGHNA and CDR2 is YSLEER. Trimming took 2 bases from V and 6 from J; bases not matched to a gene: 8. Here the CDR3 reads CASSQTGTSRFNEQFF. The CDR3 DNA reads TGCGCCAGCAGCCAAACGGGGACTAGCCGTTTCAATGAGCAGTTCTTC.

Turning to this clone: The same CDR3 can be traced to other DNA sequences in this sample. The gene calls are TRBV5-4 and TRBJ2-5, with TRBD1 as a possible D gene (5 bases). Between the trimmed V and J ends, which lost 7 bases and 1 base, there was a span of 14 bases. The CDR3 consists of 14 residues. Per germline, CDR1 SGHNT and CDR2 YYREEE (reference sequence). DNA for the CDR3: TGTGCCAGCTCAACTCTCGACAGCCAAGAGACCCAGTACTTC. Encoded protein: CASSTLDSQETQYF.

The chain couples TRBV7-2 to TRBJ2-5; 8 bases fit TRBD2. The CDR3 is 16 residues long. Germline assignment: CDR1 SGHTA and CDR2 FQGNSA. V shed 5 bases and J 5 bases; nucleotides not matched to a gene: 13. DNA for the CDR3: TGTGCCAGCAGCCCCGGATATCGGGGGGGCCGGGAGACCCAGTACTTC. Protein product: CASSPGYRGGRETQYF.

This clone was counted a few times. The CDR3 sequence: CASKPRGDPGAGELFF. Here the CDR3 DNA reads TGTGCCAGTAAGCCCCGGGGAGATCCGGGCGCCGGGGAGCTGTTTTTT. The V gene is TRBV19, the J gene TRBJ2-2; the D gene is possibly TRBD2 (5 bases). There are 16 residues in the CDR3. The germline gives CDR1 LNHDA, CDR2 SQIVND (reference sequence). Trimming cost V 7 bases and J 6 bases, with 21 bases left between them.

This sequence joins TRBV10-3 and TRBJ2-2; D call uncertain. The germline V and J ends were trimmed by 1 base and 2 bases, with 8 bases remaining between them. Germline lookup yields CDR1 ENHRY and CDR2 SYGVKD. The CDR3 spans 15 residues. CDR3 sequence: CAISEWAANTGELFF. The DNA of the CDR3 is TGTGCCATCAGTGAGTGGGCAGCAAACACCGGGGAGCTGTTTTTT.

The J gene is TRBJ2-7, the V gene TRBV7-6; 12 bases align to TRBD2. This CDR3 contains 15 residues. The V gene end was trimmed by 5 bases and the J gene end by 5 bases; junction bases not matched to a gene: 7. Germline V gives CDR1 SGHVS, CDR2 FNYEAQ. The CDR3 DNA sequence: TGTGCCAGCAGCAAGACTAGCGGGGGACCTAACGAGCAGTACTTC. The encoded protein is CASSKTSGGPNEQYF.

The chain employs TRBV6-1 and TRBJ2-3; 11 bases map to TRBD2. J lost 0 bases, V lost 4 bases, and 9 bases had no gene match. CDR3 length equals 18 residues. Germline V lookup: CDR1 MNHNS, CDR2 SASEGT. DNA for the CDR3: TGTGCCAGCAGTGCCCGATCTAGCGGGGGGCCTAGCACAGATACGCAGTATTTT. It encodes CASSARSSGGPSTDTQYF.

This clone was detected a few times. V gene TRBV10-3 combines with J gene TRBJ2-1, with a possible D match to TRBD1 (6 bases). There are 15 residues in the CDR3. Germline CDR1 is ENHRY and CDR2 is SYGVKD. Trimming cost V 2 bases and J 6 bases, with 14 bases left between them. CDR3 nucleotides: TGTGCCATCAGTGAGACAGGGTCACGTTCCAATGAGCAGTTCTTC. Protein sequence: CAISETGSRSNEQFF.

The chain couples TRBV29-1 to TRBJ1-2; D might be TRBD1 (5 bases). Germline V lookup: CDR1 SQVTM, CDR2 ANQGSEA. This CDR3 spans 15 amino acids. V was shortened by 3 bases and J by 6 bases, with 20 bases between the two germline ends. CDR3 coding DNA: TGCAGCGTTGATACAGGTCGGTCCGCGGGGAATGGCTACACCTTC. Its protein product is CSVDTGRSAGNGYTF. The variable domain in full, completed from reference TRBV29-1 and TRBJ1-2, reads SAVISQKPSRDICQRGTSLTIQCQVDSQVTMMFWYRQQPGQSLTLIATANQGSEATYESGFVIDKFPISRPNLTFSTLTVSNMSPEDSSIYLCSVDTGRSAGNGYTFGSGTRLTVV.

V is TRBV9 and J is TRBJ2-5; weak D call: TRBD1 (8 bases). Germline-derived CDR1 and CDR2 are SGDLS and YYNGEE. The length of the CDR3 is 15 residues. Between the trimmed V and J ends, which lost 4 bases and 3 bases, there was a span of 16 bases. The chain's CDR3 is CASSPRTGREETQYF. The DNA of the CDR3 is TGTGCCAGCAGCCCGCGGACAGGGAGGGAAGAGACCCAGTACTTC. Complete variable domain (other parts from reference TRBV9 and TRBJ2-5): DSGVTQTPKHLITATGQRVTLRCSPRSGDLSVYWYQQSLDQGLQFLIQYYNGEERAKGNILERFSAQQFPDLHSELNLSSLELGDSALYFCASSPRTGREETQYFGPGTRLLVL.